This T cell receptor (beta chain) was found in a study of patients and donors after allogeneic stem cell transplantation. V was cut by 6 bases and J by 10 bases, with 21 bases left in between. Germline CDR1 reads SEHNR; CDR2 reads FQNEAQ (reference sequence). The CDR3 loop spans 14 amino acids. MiXCR, applied by TCRdb to the RT-PCR reads, yields one record per CDR3 protein. The sample lists hundreds of thousands of distinct CDR3 sequences; around 16% were seen once. Sequencing input: blood, either unsorted or a sorted T cell fraction (not recorded which). The TCR sequence derives from a human donor who was either an allogeneic HSCT recipient or a stem cell or donor lymphocyte infusion donor (not recorded which). It is not recorded whose cells these are; they may come from a transplant donor. The V and J genes are TRBV7-9 and TRBJ1-1, with D possibly being TRBD1 (5 bases). CDR3 sequence: CASRPRDVRMGAFF. DNA for the CDR3: TGTGCCAGCAGACCCCGGGACGTGAGAATGGGAGCTTTCTTT.